Here is one T cell receptor beta chain with its context. Its antigen is currently unknown. Investigators prepared the TCR beta libraries by applying iRepertoire HTBI primers and Arm-PCR of CDR3 regions. Via MiXCR, TCRdb re-called the multiplex PCR reads, giving one row per CDR3 protein. The table includes 600,000 to 850,000 distinct CDR3 sequences, about 30% detected once. The time point is: persistent/refractory GD, antithyroid drugs over 5 years with positive TRAb. PBMCs provided the RNA from which the TCR library was made. The data were taken from a study of regulatory T cells in long-lasting Graves disease. Broader study findings: The study examined only peripheral blood, not thyroid tissue.

CDR3 length: 17 residues. Trimming at V came to 4 bases and at J to 6 bases, leaving 11 bases not matched to a gene. Germline values: CDR1 LGHDT, CDR2 YNNKEL (reference sequence). The sequence was obtained from a female donor with Graves disease. The sequencing used peripheral blood mononuclear cells (PBMCs), collected when the disease was refractory, from a patient treated with antithyroid drugs. V is TRBV3-1 and J is TRBJ2-1, with TRBD2 identical over 11 bases. The CDR3 DNA is TGTGCCAGCAGCCTCGTGACTAGCGGGGAGGGCGGCAATGAGCAGTTCTTC. The encoded protein is CASSLVTSGEGGNEQFF.